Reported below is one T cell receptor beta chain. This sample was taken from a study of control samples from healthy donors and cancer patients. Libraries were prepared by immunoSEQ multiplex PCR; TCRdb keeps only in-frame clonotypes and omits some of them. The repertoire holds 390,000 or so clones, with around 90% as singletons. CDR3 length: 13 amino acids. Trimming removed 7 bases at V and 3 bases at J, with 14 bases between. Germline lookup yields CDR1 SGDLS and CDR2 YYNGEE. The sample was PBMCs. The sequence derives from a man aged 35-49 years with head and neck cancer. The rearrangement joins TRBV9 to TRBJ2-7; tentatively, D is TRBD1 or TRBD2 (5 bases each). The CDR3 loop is CASGGTASYEQYF. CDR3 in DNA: TGTGCCAGCGGTGGGACGGCCAGCTACGAGCAGTACTTC. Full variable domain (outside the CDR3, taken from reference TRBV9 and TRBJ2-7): DSGVTQTPKHLITATGQRVTLRCSPRSGDLSVYWYQQSLDQGLQFLIQYYNGEERAKGNILERFSAQQFPDLHSELNLSSLELGDSALYFCASGGTASYEQYFGPGTRLTVT.